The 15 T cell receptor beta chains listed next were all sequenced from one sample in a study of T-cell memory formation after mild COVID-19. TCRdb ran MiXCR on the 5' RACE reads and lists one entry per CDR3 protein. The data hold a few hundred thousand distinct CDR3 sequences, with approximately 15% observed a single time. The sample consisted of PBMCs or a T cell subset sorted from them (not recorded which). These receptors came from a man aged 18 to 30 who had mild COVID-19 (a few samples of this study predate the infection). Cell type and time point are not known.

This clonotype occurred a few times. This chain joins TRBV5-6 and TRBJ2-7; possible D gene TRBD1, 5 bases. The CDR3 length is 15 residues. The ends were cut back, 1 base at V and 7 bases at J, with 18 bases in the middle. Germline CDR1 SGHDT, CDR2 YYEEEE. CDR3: CASSLIAGNPTEQYV. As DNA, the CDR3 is TGTGCCAGCAGCTTGATCGCAGGGAACCCTACGGAGCAGTACGTC.

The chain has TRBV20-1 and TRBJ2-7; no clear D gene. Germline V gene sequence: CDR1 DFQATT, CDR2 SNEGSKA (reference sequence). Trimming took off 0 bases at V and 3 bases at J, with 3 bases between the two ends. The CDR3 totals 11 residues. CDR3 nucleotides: TGCAGTGCTAGAGATGACTACGAGCAGTACTTC. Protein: CSARDDYEQYF.

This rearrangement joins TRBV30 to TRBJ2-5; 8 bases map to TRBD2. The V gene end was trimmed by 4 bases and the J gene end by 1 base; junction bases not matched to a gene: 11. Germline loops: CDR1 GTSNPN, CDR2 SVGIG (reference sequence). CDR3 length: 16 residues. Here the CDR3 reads CAWTRSRGAIQETQYF. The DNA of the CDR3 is TGTGCCTGGACCCGATCGCGGGGGGCAATCCAAGAGACCCAGTACTTC.

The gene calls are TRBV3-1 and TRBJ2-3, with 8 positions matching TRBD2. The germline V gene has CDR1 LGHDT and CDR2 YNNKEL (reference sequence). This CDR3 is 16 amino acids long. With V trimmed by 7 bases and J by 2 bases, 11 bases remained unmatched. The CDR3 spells CASTATSAFYTDTQYF. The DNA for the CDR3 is TGTGCCAGCACCGCGACTAGCGCTTTTTACACAGATACGCAGTATTTT.

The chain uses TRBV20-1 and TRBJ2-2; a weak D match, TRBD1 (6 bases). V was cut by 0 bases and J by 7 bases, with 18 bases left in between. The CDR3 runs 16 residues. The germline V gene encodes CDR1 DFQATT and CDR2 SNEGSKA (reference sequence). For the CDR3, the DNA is TGCAGTGCTAGAGATATGGGACACGCGATGAGCGGGGAGCTGTTTTTT. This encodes CSARDMGHAMSGELFF.

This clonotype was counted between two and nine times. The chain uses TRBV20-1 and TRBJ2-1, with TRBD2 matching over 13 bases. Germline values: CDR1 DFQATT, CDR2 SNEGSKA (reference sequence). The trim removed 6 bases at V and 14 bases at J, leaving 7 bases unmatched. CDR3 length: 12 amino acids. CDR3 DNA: TGCAGTGCCGATACTAGCGGGGGGGCCGAGTTCTTC. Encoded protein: CSADTSGGAEFF.

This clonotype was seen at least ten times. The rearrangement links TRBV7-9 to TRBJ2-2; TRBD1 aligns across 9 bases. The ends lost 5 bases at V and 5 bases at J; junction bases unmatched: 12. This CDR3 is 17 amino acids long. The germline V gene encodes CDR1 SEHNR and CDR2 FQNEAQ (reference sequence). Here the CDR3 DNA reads TGTGCCAGCAGCGCGACCGGGACAGGGTATTATACCGGGGAGCTGTTTTTT. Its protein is CASSATGTGYYTGELFF.

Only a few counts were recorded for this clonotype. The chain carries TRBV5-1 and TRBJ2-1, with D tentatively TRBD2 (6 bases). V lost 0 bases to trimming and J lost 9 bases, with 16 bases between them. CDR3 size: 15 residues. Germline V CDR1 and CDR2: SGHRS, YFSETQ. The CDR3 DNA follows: TGCGCCAGCAGCTTGGCCGAGTTGCGGGGAGTTGAGCAGTTCTTC. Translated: CASSLAELRGVEQFF.

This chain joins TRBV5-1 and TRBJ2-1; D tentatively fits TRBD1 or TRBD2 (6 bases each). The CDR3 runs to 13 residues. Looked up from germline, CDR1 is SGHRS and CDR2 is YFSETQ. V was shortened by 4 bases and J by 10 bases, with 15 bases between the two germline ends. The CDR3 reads CASSPFGGGEQFF. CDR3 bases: TGCGCCAGCAGCCCATTCGGGGGCGGGGAGCAGTTCTTC.

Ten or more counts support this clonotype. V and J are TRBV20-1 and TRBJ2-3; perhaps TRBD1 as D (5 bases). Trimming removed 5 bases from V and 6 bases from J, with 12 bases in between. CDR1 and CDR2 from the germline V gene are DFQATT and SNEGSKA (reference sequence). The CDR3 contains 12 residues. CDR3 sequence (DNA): TGCAGTGCTGTTAAGGGGTTGGATACGCAGTATTTT. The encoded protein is CSAVKGLDTQYF.

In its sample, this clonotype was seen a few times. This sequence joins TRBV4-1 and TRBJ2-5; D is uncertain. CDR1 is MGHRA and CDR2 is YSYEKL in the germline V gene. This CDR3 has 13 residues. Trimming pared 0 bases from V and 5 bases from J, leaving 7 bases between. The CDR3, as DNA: TGCGCCAGCAGCCAAGAAGCGACGGAGACCCAGTACTTC. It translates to CASSQEATETQYF.

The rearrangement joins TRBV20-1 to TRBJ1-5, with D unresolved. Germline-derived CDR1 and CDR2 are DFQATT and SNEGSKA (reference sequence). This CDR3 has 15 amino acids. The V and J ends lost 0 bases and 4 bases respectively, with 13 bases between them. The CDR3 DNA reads TGCAGTGCTAGAGATAAGGTCAGTTCGAATCAGCCCCAGCATTTT. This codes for CSARDKVSSNQPQHF.

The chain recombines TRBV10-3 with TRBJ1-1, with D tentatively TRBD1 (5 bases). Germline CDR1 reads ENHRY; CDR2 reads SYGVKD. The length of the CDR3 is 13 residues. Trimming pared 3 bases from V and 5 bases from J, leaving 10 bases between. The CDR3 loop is CAISDRVGTEAFF. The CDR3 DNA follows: TGTGCCATCAGTGACAGGGTTGGGACTGAAGCTTTCTTT.

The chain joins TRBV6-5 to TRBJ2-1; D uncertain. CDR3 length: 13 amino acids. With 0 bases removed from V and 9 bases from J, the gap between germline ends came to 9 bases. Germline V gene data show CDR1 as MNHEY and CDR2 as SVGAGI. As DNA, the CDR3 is TGTGCCAGCAGTTACTCTCGTGCTACTGAGCAGTTCTTC. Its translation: CASSYSRATEQFF.

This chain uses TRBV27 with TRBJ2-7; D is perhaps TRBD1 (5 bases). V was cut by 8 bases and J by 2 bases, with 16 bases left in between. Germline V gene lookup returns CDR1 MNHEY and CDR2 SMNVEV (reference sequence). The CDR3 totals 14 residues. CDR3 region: CASGYQGGAYEQYF. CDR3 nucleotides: TGTGCCAGCGGCTACCAGGGTGGGGCCTACGAGCAGTACTTC.